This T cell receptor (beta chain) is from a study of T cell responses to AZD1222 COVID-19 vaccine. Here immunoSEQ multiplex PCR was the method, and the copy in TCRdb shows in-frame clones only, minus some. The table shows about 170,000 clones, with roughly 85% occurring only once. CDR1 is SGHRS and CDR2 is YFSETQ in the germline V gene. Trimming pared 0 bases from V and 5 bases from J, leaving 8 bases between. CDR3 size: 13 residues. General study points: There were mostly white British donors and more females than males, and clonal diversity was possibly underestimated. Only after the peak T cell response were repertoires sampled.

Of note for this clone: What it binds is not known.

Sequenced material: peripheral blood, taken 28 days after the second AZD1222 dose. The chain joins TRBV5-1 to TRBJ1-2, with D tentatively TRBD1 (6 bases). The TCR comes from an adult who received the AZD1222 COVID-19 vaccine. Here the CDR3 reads CASSLGTEYGYTF. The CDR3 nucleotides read TGCGCCAGCAGCTTGGGGACAGAGTATGGCTACACCTTC. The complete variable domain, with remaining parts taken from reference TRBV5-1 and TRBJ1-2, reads KAGVTQTPRYLIKTRGQQVTLSCSPISGHRSVSWYQQTPGQGLQFLFEYFSETQRNKGNFPGRFSGRQFSNSRSEMNVSTLELGDSALYLCASSLGTEYGYTFGSGTRLTVV.